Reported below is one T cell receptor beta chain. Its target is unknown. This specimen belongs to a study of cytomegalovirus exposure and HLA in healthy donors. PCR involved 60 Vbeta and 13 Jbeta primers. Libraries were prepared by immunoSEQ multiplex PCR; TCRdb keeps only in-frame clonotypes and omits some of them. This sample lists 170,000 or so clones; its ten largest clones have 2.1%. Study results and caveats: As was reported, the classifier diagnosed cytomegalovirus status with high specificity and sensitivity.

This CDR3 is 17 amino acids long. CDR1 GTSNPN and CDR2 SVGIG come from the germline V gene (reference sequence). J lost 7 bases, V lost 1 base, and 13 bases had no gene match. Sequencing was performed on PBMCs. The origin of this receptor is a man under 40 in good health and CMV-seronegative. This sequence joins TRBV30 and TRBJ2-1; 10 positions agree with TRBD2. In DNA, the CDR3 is TGTGCCTGGAGTGGGGTTAAGCGGGAGGGCCGTAGAAATGAGCAGTTCTTC. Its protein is CAWSGVKREGRRNEQFF.